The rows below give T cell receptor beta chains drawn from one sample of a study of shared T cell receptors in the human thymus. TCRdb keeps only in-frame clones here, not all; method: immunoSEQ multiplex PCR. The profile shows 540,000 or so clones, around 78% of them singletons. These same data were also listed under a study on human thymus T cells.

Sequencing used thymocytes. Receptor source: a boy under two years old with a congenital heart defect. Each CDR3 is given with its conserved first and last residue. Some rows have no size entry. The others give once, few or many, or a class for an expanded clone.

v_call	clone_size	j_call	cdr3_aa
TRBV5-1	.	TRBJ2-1	CASSPAGAFYNEQFF
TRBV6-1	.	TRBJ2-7	CASSAGTSGRTEYEQYF
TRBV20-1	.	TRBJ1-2	CSAKADVGYTF
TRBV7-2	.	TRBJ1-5	CASSLEWVSQGHRPQHF
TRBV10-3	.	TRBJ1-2	CAIRGTGPNYGYTF
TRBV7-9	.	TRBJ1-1	CASSLGVTVNTEAFF
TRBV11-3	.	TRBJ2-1	CASSLEPQGYNEQFF
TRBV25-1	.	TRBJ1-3	CASSGSGTPGKSGNTIYF
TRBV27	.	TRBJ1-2	CASSLALGTGGEGGYTF
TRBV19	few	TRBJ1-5	CAASEGPSNQPQHF
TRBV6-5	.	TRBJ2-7	CASSPLGTGSHEQYF
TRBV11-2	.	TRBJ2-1	CASSPKQGPSYNEQFF
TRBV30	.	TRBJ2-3	CAWSVGDRGLGTSGRAYIDTQYF
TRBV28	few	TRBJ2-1	CASSLGLAGGRGVYNEQFF
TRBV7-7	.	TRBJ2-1	CASSPRREGGEQFF
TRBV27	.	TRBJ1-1	CASSPRTDPMNTEAFF
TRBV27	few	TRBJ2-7	CASSPGQGYEQYF
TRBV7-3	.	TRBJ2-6	CASSRIPIAGAALSGANVLTF
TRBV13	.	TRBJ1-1	CASSLGSGRGITEAFF
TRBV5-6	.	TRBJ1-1	CASSCRDSSGYTEAFF
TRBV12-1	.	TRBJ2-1	CASSFPTSGTYNEQFF
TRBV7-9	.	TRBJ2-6	CASLGQSSSGANVLTF
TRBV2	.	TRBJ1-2	CASSEGSYVNYGYTF
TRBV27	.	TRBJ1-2	CASSQGGHGYTF
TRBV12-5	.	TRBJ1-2	CASGLVVTGRYHGYTF
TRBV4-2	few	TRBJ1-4	CASSPRVFRGSKTNEKLFF
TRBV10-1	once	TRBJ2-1	CASTRDLNEQFF
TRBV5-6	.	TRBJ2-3	CASSPGTEQLVRGTDTQYF
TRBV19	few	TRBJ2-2	CASSRTGGKPGELFF
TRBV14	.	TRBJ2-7	CASSLTGTGTSEQYF
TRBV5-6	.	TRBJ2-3	CASSFFKRQGNTDTQYF
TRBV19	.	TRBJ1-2	CASSIEDRYYGYTF
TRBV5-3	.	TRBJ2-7	CARSLGLRSSGRVSYEQYF
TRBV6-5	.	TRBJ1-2	CASSYSARVNYGYTF
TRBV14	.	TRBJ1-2	CASSQRQGAEGYTF
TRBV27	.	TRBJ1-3	CASSPQGRGNTIYF
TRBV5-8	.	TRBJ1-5	CASSGDTYQPQHF
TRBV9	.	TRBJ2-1	CASSRQGRTSGPKGDEQFF
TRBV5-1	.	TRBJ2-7	CASSVGGMPYEQYF
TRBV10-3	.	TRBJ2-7	CAISVGLAGVGEQYF
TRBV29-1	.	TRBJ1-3	CSVEKTGNGNTIYF
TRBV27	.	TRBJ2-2	CASSSSRARNTGELFF
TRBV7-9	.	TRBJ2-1	CASSSLGPSGSSYNEQFF
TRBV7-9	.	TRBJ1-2	CASSSRDSRALGYTF
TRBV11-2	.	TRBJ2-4	CASTQTGTVAKNIQYF
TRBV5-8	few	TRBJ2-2	CASSFSKGGVTGELFF
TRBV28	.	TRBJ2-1	CASSFSTLNEQFF
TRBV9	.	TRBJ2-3	CASSGEDTQYF
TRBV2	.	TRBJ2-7	CASTRVPGGPHEQYF
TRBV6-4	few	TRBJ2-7	CASKRTGTTSYEQYF